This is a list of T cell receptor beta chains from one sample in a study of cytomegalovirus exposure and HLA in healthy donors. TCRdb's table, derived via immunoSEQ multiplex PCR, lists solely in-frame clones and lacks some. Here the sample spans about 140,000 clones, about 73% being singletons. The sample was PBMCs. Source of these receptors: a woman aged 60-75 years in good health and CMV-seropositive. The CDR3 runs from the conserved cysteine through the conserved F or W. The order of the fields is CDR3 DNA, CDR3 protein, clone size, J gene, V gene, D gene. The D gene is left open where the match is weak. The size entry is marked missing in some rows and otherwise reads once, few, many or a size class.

CDR3nt: TGTGCCAGCAGTCTTGGACAGGGACACACTGAAGCTTTCTTT
CDR3aa: CASSLGQGHTEAFF
abundance: .
j_gene: TRBJ1-1
v_gene: TRBV2
d_gene: TRBD1

CDR3nt: TGTGCCAGCAACACAGGGGGCGCCTATGGCTACACCTTC
CDR3aa: CASNTGGAYGYTF
abundance: once
j_gene: TRBJ1-2
v_gene: TRBV2
d_gene: TRBD1

CDR3nt: TGTGCCAGCAGTTTAGGACAGGGCCTGAATCAGCCCCAGCATTTT
CDR3aa: CASSLGQGLNQPQHF
abundance: once
j_gene: TRBJ1-5
v_gene: TRBV28
d_gene: TRBD1

CDR3nt: TGTGCCAGCCAAGGGACAGGGGGTGAGCAGTTCTTC
CDR3aa: CASQGTGGEQFF
abundance: .
j_gene: TRBJ2-1
v_gene: TRBV2
d_gene: TRBD1

CDR3nt: TGTGCCAGCAGTGATGAGGTCTTTTATGGCTACACCTTC
CDR3aa: CASSDEVFYGYTF
abundance: .
j_gene: TRBJ1-2
v_gene: TRBV2
d_gene: .

CDR3nt: TGTGCCAGCAGTGAAGGGATAGGGGGCCGCGTCGGCAAAAACATTCAGTACTTC
CDR3aa: CASSEGIGGRVGKNIQYF
abundance: .
j_gene: TRBJ2-4
v_gene: TRBV6-1
d_gene: TRBD1

CDR3nt: TGCGCCAGCGGGGGATGGGGACAGTCTTCCTACGAGCAGTACTTC
CDR3aa: CASGGWGQSSYEQYF
abundance: .
j_gene: TRBJ2-7
v_gene: TRBV5-1
d_gene: TRBD1

CDR3nt: TGCGCCAGCAGCTCGCTGGCTAGCGGTACCTACGAGCAGTACTTC
CDR3aa: CASSSLASGTYEQYF
abundance: .
j_gene: TRBJ2-7
v_gene: TRBV5-1
d_gene: TRBD2

CDR3nt: TGTGCCAGCAGTTCAGGACAGGGGGCAGGTAATGAAAAACTGTTTTTT
CDR3aa: CASSSGQGAGNEKLFF
abundance: .
j_gene: TRBJ1-4
v_gene: TRBV27
d_gene: TRBD1

CDR3nt: TGTGCCTGGGCACTTAGCAAGGAGCAGTTCTTC
CDR3aa: CAWALSKEQFF
abundance: few
j_gene: TRBJ2-1
v_gene: TRBV30
d_gene: .

CDR3nt: TGTGCCAGCAGCCTTCTCTCAGGGGGATACTACAATGAGCAGTTCTTC
CDR3aa: CASSLLSGGYYNEQFF
abundance: few
j_gene: TRBJ2-1
v_gene: TRBV5-6
d_gene: TRBD1

CDR3nt: TGTGCCAGCAGCCGACAGGGAAGCTCCTACGAGCAGTACTTC
CDR3aa: CASSRQGSSYEQYF
abundance: .
j_gene: TRBJ2-7
v_gene: TRBV5-6
d_gene: TRBD1

CDR3nt: TGTGCCAGCAGCGCGGGACAGGGAGCCTACAATGAGCAGTTCTTC
CDR3aa: CASSAGQGAYNEQFF
abundance: .
j_gene: TRBJ2-1
v_gene: TRBV9
d_gene: TRBD1

CDR3nt: TGTGCCATCAGTGAGTCGAGGCTGCGACCGAGCAATCAGCCCCAGCATTTT
CDR3aa: CAISESRLRPSNQPQHF
abundance: once
j_gene: TRBJ1-5
v_gene: TRBV10-3
d_gene: .

CDR3nt: TGCGCCAGCAGCTTTGGGGGAGGAGACGCAGATACGCAGTATTTT
CDR3aa: CASSFGGGDADTQYF
abundance: few
j_gene: TRBJ2-3
v_gene: TRBV5-1
d_gene: .

CDR3nt: TGTGCCTGGTCTGTACAGGGGAGGTACTACGAGCAGTACTTC
CDR3aa: CAWSVQGRYYEQYF
abundance: .
j_gene: TRBJ2-7
v_gene: TRBV30
d_gene: .

CDR3nt: TGTGCCAGCAGTATTCCTGCGCTACTATATGGCTACACCTTC
CDR3aa: CASSIPALLYGYTF
abundance: few
j_gene: TRBJ1-2
v_gene: TRBV28
d_gene: .

CDR3nt: TGCGCCAGCAGCGGAACAGGGGAAGGTGGGGCCAACGTCCTGACTTTC
CDR3aa: CASSGTGEGGANVLTF
abundance: .
j_gene: TRBJ2-6
v_gene: TRBV5-1
d_gene: TRBD1

CDR3nt: TGTGCCAGTAGTATAGGCGAGGGGACAAGGCAGCCCCAGCATTTT
CDR3aa: CASSIGEGTRQPQHF
abundance: .
j_gene: TRBJ1-5
v_gene: TRBV19
d_gene: .

CDR3nt: TGCGCCAGCAGCCCGAGCCAGGGACAGTACGAGCAGTACTTC
CDR3aa: CASSPSQGQYEQYF
abundance: .
j_gene: TRBJ2-7
v_gene: TRBV4-1
d_gene: TRBD1

CDR3nt: TGTGCCAGCAGCCCGACAGGGTTGAACACTGAAGCTTTCTTT
CDR3aa: CASSPTGLNTEAFF
abundance: .
j_gene: TRBJ1-1
v_gene: TRBV9
d_gene: TRBD1

CDR3nt: TGCGCCAGCAGACTACGGACAGCCAATGAAAAACTGTTTTTT
CDR3aa: CASRLRTANEKLFF
abundance: .
j_gene: TRBJ1-4
v_gene: TRBV5-1
d_gene: .

CDR3nt: TGTGCCAGCAGCTTACCAGGGGTTGGAAACACCATATATTTT
CDR3aa: CASSLPGVGNTIYF
abundance: .
j_gene: TRBJ1-3
v_gene: TRBV7-8
d_gene: .

CDR3nt: TGTGCCAGCAGCCAATGGACTAGCGGGAGAGAAGAGACCCAGTACTTC
CDR3aa: CASSQWTSGREETQYF
abundance: .
j_gene: TRBJ2-5
v_gene: TRBV5-4
d_gene: TRBD2

CDR3nt: TGTGCCAGCAGCCTACAGGGAAGCTATAGCAATCAGCCCCAGCATTTT
CDR3aa: CASSLQGSYSNQPQHF
abundance: few
j_gene: TRBJ1-5
v_gene: TRBV6-6
d_gene: .

CDR3nt: TGTGCCAGCATCCAGGACAGGGCAGGCGGCTACACCTTC
CDR3aa: CASIQDRAGGYTF
abundance: .
j_gene: TRBJ1-2
v_gene: TRBV5-6
d_gene: TRBD1

CDR3nt: TGTGCCAGCAGCCTTCAGGGGGATAATCAGCCCCAGCATTTT
CDR3aa: CASSLQGDNQPQHF
abundance: .
j_gene: TRBJ1-5
v_gene: TRBV5-4
d_gene: TRBD1

CDR3nt: TGTGCCAGCAGCTTAGCGGGAACTCGCACAGATACGCAGTATTTT
CDR3aa: CASSLAGTRTDTQYF
abundance: few
j_gene: TRBJ2-3
v_gene: TRBV11-2
d_gene: .

CDR3nt: TGTGCCATCAGTGCTACAGGGGAAGGCTACACCTTC
CDR3aa: CAISATGEGYTF
abundance: .
j_gene: TRBJ1-2
v_gene: TRBV10-3
d_gene: TRBD1

CDR3nt: TGCGCCAGCAGCGAATCCAGGTTGACTAATGAAAAACTGTTTTTT
CDR3aa: CASSESRLTNEKLFF
abundance: few
j_gene: TRBJ1-4
v_gene: TRBV5-1
d_gene: .

CDR3nt: TGTGCCAGCAGTTTAGTCTATAGCAATCAGCCCCAGCATTTT
CDR3aa: CASSLVYSNQPQHF
abundance: .
j_gene: TRBJ1-5
v_gene: TRBV28
d_gene: .

CDR3nt: TGTGCCAGCAGCAAAGGACAGGGGCCGTACAATGAGCAGTTCTTC
CDR3aa: CASSKGQGPYNEQFF
abundance: few
j_gene: TRBJ2-1
v_gene: TRBV2
d_gene: TRBD1

CDR3nt: TGTGCCAGCAGAGTGAGTCCCGGGGAGCTGTTTTTT
CDR3aa: CASRVSPGELFF
abundance: few
j_gene: TRBJ2-2
v_gene: TRBV7-9
d_gene: .

CDR3nt: TGTGCCAGCAGGGGTCGGGACATACGAACAGATACGCAGTATTTT
CDR3aa: CASRGRDIRTDTQYF
abundance: .
j_gene: TRBJ2-3
v_gene: TRBV6-5
d_gene: .

CDR3nt: TGTGCCAGCAGTTTCAGGACAGGGTCCCTGAACACTGAAGCTTTCTTT
CDR3aa: CASSFRTGSLNTEAFF
abundance: .
j_gene: TRBJ1-1
v_gene: TRBV28
d_gene: TRBD1

CDR3nt: TGCGCCAGCAGCCAAGAATCATTTAGCAATCAGCCCCAGCATTTT
CDR3aa: CASSQESFSNQPQHF
abundance: .
j_gene: TRBJ1-5
v_gene: TRBV4-1
d_gene: .

CDR3nt: TGTGCCAGCAGTTTGAGATTCTCATTTGGCAATCAGCCCCAGCATTTT
CDR3aa: CASSLRFSFGNQPQHF
abundance: .
j_gene: TRBJ1-5
v_gene: TRBV28
d_gene: .

CDR3nt: TGTGCCAGTAGCACTAGCGGCAGCTCCTACAATGAGCAGTTCTTC
CDR3aa: CASSTSGSSYNEQFF
abundance: .
j_gene: TRBJ2-1
v_gene: TRBV19
d_gene: TRBD2

CDR3nt: TGTGCCAGCACGACAGCCCTCCCTGGGGCCAACGTCCTGACTTTC
CDR3aa: CASTTALPGANVLTF
abundance: .
j_gene: TRBJ2-6
v_gene: TRBV5-4
d_gene: .

CDR3nt: TGTGCCAGCAGTGAAGCGCGCTGGGACAGAGATACCACTGAAGCTTTCTTT
CDR3aa: CASSEARWDRDTTEAFF
abundance: .
j_gene: TRBJ1-1
v_gene: TRBV6-1
d_gene: TRBD1

CDR3nt: TGTGCCAGCAGTGAACTTGCGGGAGGTGCCTACAATGAGCAGTTCTTC
CDR3aa: CASSELAGGAYNEQFF
abundance: .
j_gene: TRBJ2-1
v_gene: TRBV6-1
d_gene: TRBD2

CDR3nt: TGCAGTGTGGTACAGGGTGACGAGCAGTACTTC
CDR3aa: CSVVQGDEQYF
abundance: .
j_gene: TRBJ2-7
v_gene: TRBV20-1
d_gene: .

CDR3nt: TGTGCTAGTGGTCTTGGGGCAGGGGCCAACACTGAAGCTTTCTTT
CDR3aa: CASGLGAGANTEAFF
abundance: .
j_gene: TRBJ1-1
v_gene: TRBV12-5
d_gene: .

CDR3nt: TGTGCCAGCAGTGAACCCCACCTAAGTAATGAGCAGTTCTTC
CDR3aa: CASSEPHLSNEQFF
abundance: once
j_gene: TRBJ2-1
v_gene: TRBV25-1
d_gene: .

CDR3nt: TGTGCCAGCAGTTGGGGACAGAACACTGAAGCTTTCTTT
CDR3aa: CASSWGQNTEAFF
abundance: many
j_gene: TRBJ1-1
v_gene: TRBV6-1
d_gene: .

CDR3nt: TGCGCCAGCAGCTGGGGGCCGGGAGGTTCATCCTACGAGCAGTACTTC
CDR3aa: CASSWGPGGSSYEQYF
abundance: .
j_gene: TRBJ2-7
v_gene: TRBV5-1
d_gene: .